Following are 26 T cell receptor beta chains from one sample sequenced in a study of T-cell reconstitution after alpha-beta-depleted transplantation in children. Unique molecular identifiers were incorporated during preparation of the TCRbeta library. From the PCR reads, TCRdb called clonotypes with MiXCR, one entry per CDR3 protein. Counted here are hundreds of thousands of distinct CDR3 sequences, around 13% occurring once; the ten biggest clones make up around 2%. The sample was PBMCs, mostly from graft donor cells, taken 360 days after TCRalphabeta/CD19-depleted stem cell transplant. All receptors come from a male patient aged 5 to 17 who had a stem cell transplant for acute myeloid leukemia, so the T cells may come from the graft donor.

This clonotype was detected ten times or more. V usage is TRBV2 and J usage is TRBJ2-3, with a tentative D call TRBD2 (6 bases). The CDR3 is 14 residues long. V lost 6 bases to trimming and J lost 1 base, with 11 bases between them. Germline V CDR1 and CDR2: SNHLY, FYNNEI. Here the CDR3 reads CASRREEGTDTQYF. The CDR3 DNA follows: TGTGCCAGCAGAAGGGAGGAGGGCACAGATACGCAGTATTTT.

This chain links TRBV10-3 with TRBJ2-2; D is possibly TRBD1 or TRBD2 (5 bases each). Trimming pared 10 bases from V and 7 bases from J, leaving 19 bases between. CDR1 is ENHRY and CDR2 is SYGVKD in the germline V gene. The CDR3 contains 14 residues. DNA of the CDR3: TGTGCCACAACAGGAGTCAGCCGGGACGGGGAGCTGTTTTTT. Its protein is CATTGVSRDGELFF.

This clonotype was recorded a few times. The chain is built from TRBV27 and TRBJ1-4, with a tentative D call TRBD1 (6 bases). Trimming took 4 bases from V and 8 from J, leaving 20 bases between them. The V gene's germline CDR1 is MNHEY and CDR2 SMNVEV (reference sequence). The CDR3 runs to 16 residues. CDR3 DNA sequence: TGTGCCAGCAGTTCTCTCCACAGGGACGGGGTGGAAAAACTGTTTTTT. Translation gives CASSSLHRDGVEKLFF.

The chain combines TRBV19 with TRBJ2-1; unclear D gene. V gave up 4 bases and J gave up 6 bases, with 10 bases separating them. The germline V gene encodes CDR1 LNHDA and CDR2 SQIVND (reference sequence). The CDR3 is 13 residues long. The CDR3 protein is CASSRVPSNEQFF. The CDR3 DNA reads as TGTGCCAGTAGTAGAGTCCCAAGCAATGAGCAGTTCTTC.

This clonotype showed up just a few times. J is TRBJ2-1 and V is TRBV27; 8 nucleotides line up with TRBD2. Germline assignment: CDR1 MNHEY and CDR2 SMNVEV (reference sequence). This CDR3 is built from 14 residues. Losses at the gene ends were 11 bases for V and 4 bases for J; bases not matched to a gene: 10. The DNA for the CDR3 is TGTGCCTCAGCGGGAGAAGGGGGTTACAATGAGCAGTTCTTC. It specifies CASAGEGGYNEQFF.

The CDR3 nucleotides read TGTGCCACCAGCAGAGCGTTCAATTACTACAATGAGCAGTTCTTC. It codes for CATSRAFNYYNEQFF. The V call is TRBV15, the J call TRBJ2-1, with unresolved D. CDR3 length: 15 amino acids. CDR1 and CDR2 (germline): LNHNV, YYDKDF (reference sequence). V was pared by 1 base and J by 3 bases, with 10 bases between.

This clonotype was seen ten or more times. The chain carries TRBV5-5 and TRBJ2-3; 8 nucleotides line up with TRBD1. V lost 5 bases to trimming and J lost 0 bases; unmatched junction nucleotides: 11. The CDR3 runs to 17 residues. CDR1 and CDR2 (germline): SGHKS, YYEKEE (reference sequence). The CDR3 here is CASSRGTGNPSTDTQYF. The CDR3 nucleotides read TGTGCCAGCAGTCGCGGGACAGGAAACCCTAGCACAGATACGCAGTATTTT.

This chain joins TRBV14 and TRBJ2-7, with D perhaps being TRBD1 or TRBD2 (5 bases each). This CDR3 is built from 13 residues. Trimming left V 1 base short and J 10 bases short, with 14 bases between. Germline CDR1 SGHDN, CDR2 FVKESK. Here the CDR3 reads CASSQAGTPNQYF. As DNA, the CDR3 is TGTGCCAGCAGCCAAGCCGGGACCCCGAATCAGTACTTC.

This clonotype was recorded a few times. This rearrangement joins TRBV20-1 to TRBJ2-1, with TRBD2 identical over 7 bases. Germline-derived CDR1 and CDR2 are DFQATT and SNEGSKA (reference sequence). CDR3 size: 17 residues. With 0 bases clipped from V and 0 bases from J, the junction kept 8 bases outside the gene matches. The DNA for the CDR3 is TGCAGTGCTAGAGATCTGAGCGGGACGAGCTCCTACAATGAGCAGTTCTTC. It is translated as CSARDLSGTSSYNEQFF.

Only a few counts were recorded for this clonotype. The rearrangement uses TRBV7-2 and TRBJ2-1; D not resolved. V dropped 5 bases and J dropped 2 bases, with 16 bases sitting between them. This CDR3 region has 16 residues. Germline values: CDR1 SGHTA, CDR2 FQGNSA. The CDR3 nucleotides are TGTGCCAGCAGCCATTCTAGTAGGAGACCCTACAATGAGCAGTTCTTC. Its translation is CASSHSSRRPYNEQFF.

This clonotype has just a few counts. This chain links TRBV20-1 with TRBJ2-4; 10 bases agree with TRBD2. The CDR3 totals 16 residues. CDR1 DFQATT and CDR2 SNEGSKA come from the germline V gene (reference sequence). V dropped 1 base and J dropped 3; count of bases not matched to a gene: 6. The DNA for the CDR3 is TGCAGTGCTAGAGTCCTAGCGGGAGAGGACAAAAACATTCAGTACTTC. This encodes CSARVLAGEDKNIQYF.

This clonotype was found many times. V and J are TRBV28 and TRBJ2-1, with TRBD1 as a possible D gene (7 bases). CDR1 and CDR2 (germline): MDHEN, SYDVKM. This CDR3 comprises 15 residues. Trimming stripped 6 bases from V and 1 base from J, with 13 bases between. CDR3 nucleotides: TGTGCCAGCAGGCGGGACAGCAATTCCTACAATGAGCAGTTCTTC. It specifies CASRRDSNSYNEQFF.

This clonotype was seen repeatedly, ten times or more. This chain joins TRBV6-5 and TRBJ2-1; D uncertain. The V and J ends lost 5 bases and 0 bases respectively, with 11 bases between them. The CDR3 runs 15 residues. Germline V gives CDR1 MNHEY, CDR2 SVGAGI. The CDR3: CASSPAPSSYNEQFF. DNA of the CDR3: TGTGCCAGCAGTCCCGCCCCTAGCTCCTACAATGAGCAGTTCTTC.

This clonotype has a handful of counts. The rearrangement uses TRBV28 and TRBJ2-7; the match to TRBD2 covers 9 bases. V was pared by 6 bases and J by 2 bases, with 8 bases of the junction left unmatched. The CDR3 runs to 15 residues. In germline, CDR1 is MDHEN, CDR2 SYDVKM. CDR3 in amino acids: CASSFPRLAAYEQYF. The CDR3 DNA reads as TGTGCCAGCAGCTTCCCCAGACTAGCGGCCTACGAGCAGTACTTC.

This clonotype was observed a handful of times. The chain carries TRBV12-3 or TRBV12-4 and TRBJ2-3; TRBD2 agrees at 10 bases. V shed 6 bases, J shed 7 bases, and the junction held 10 bases outside the gene matches. The CDR3 loop spans 15 amino acids. CDR3 protein: CASSFGASGSNTQYF. The CDR3 DNA is TGTGCCAGCAGCTTCGGGGCTAGCGGGAGTAATACGCAGTATTTT.

This clonotype has only a few counts. The genes are TRBV9 and TRBJ1-4; 11 bases match TRBD1. The CDR3 consists of 15 residues. With 7 bases clipped from V and 3 bases from J, the junction kept 5 bases outside the gene matches. The germline CDR1 and CDR2 sequences are SGDLS and YYNGEE. CDR3 DNA: TGTGCCAGCGGGACAGGGGGAACCCCTAATGAAAAACTGTTTTTT. Protein product: CASGTGGTPNEKLFF.

This clonotype was recorded a few times. J is TRBJ2-5 and V is TRBV6-5; D remains ambiguous. The CDR3 is 14 residues long. CDR1 is MNHEY, CDR2 SVGAGI, per germline. Trimming took off 7 bases at V and 1 base at J, with 13 bases between the two ends. In DNA form, the CDR3 reads TGTGCCAGCATTAGGGCCATCTCCCAAGAGACCCAGTACTTC. This codes for CASIRAISQETQYF.

This clonotype has a handful of counts. This chain links TRBV7-2 with TRBJ2-3; 10 bases match TRBD2. Germline V lookup: CDR1 SGHTA, CDR2 FQGNSA. The CDR3 totals 17 residues. V lost 0 bases to trimming and J lost 3 bases; unmatched junction nucleotides: 6. The CDR3 sequence: CASSLAPSGRRTDTQYF. In nucleotides, the CDR3 is TGTGCCAGCAGCTTAGCGCCTAGCGGGAGAAGGACAGATACGCAGTATTTT.

J is TRBJ2-7 and V is TRBV23-1; TRBD1 is a possible D gene (5 bases). TRBV23-1 is known as an ORF, though its function is uncertain. The CDR3 covers 14 residues. The V gene lost 0 bases and the J gene lost 7 bases, with 13 bases spanning the gap. The CDR3 sequence: CASSQSAGKDEQYF. In DNA, the CDR3 is TGCGCCAGCAGTCAATCAGCAGGGAAAGATGAGCAGTACTTC.

This clonotype has only a few counts. The rearrangement links TRBV14 to TRBJ2-7, with D perhaps TRBD2 (6 bases). Germline lookup yields CDR1 SGHDN and CDR2 FVKESK. V was clipped by 1 base and J by 3 bases, with 16 bases between them. The CDR3 sequence is 16 residues long. This chain's CDR3 is CASSQGARGKGYEQYF. In DNA, the CDR3 is TGTGCCAGCAGCCAAGGAGCCCGGGGGAAGGGCTACGAGCAGTACTTC.

This clonotype was counted at least ten times. V and J are TRBV6-2 or TRBV6-3 and TRBJ2-7; D unresolved. The V end was cut by 6 bases, the J end by 0 bases, with 18 bases between. Germline V gives CDR1 MNHEY, CDR2 SVGEGT. The CDR3 sequence is 16 residues long. The CDR3 here is CASSRFIAASSYEQYF. As DNA, the CDR3 is TGTGCCAGCAGCCGCTTTATAGCCGCCAGCTCCTACGAGCAGTACTTC.

This chain links TRBV5-1 with TRBJ2-7; 7 bases match TRBD2. J gave up 2 bases and V 1 base, and 6 bases lay outside the gene matches. From germline, CDR1 is SGHRS and CDR2 YFSETQ. The CDR3 covers 15 residues. CDR3 DNA: TGCGCCAGCAGCTTGTACCTAGCGGCCCCCTACGAGCAGTACTTC. Translating it yields CASSLYLAAPYEQYF.

This clonotype showed up many times. The chain links TRBV7-2 to TRBJ2-7, with TRBD1 matching over 7 bases. This CDR3 has 15 amino acids. Germline CDR1 and CDR2: SGHTA and FQGNSA. The junction had 12 bases not matched to a gene; V was cut back by 5 bases and J by 5 bases. CDR3 region: CASSGVTTGSNEQYF. The CDR3 DNA follows: TGTGCCAGCAGCGGGGTAACGACAGGGTCCAACGAGCAGTACTTC.

This clonotype appeared many times. The V call is TRBV7-8, the J call TRBJ2-2, with TRBD1 matching over 8 bases. Per germline, CDR1 SGHVS and CDR2 FQNEAQ. The junction had 9 bases not matched to a gene; V was cut back by 4 bases and J by 2 bases. The CDR3 is 17 amino acids. CDR3 coding DNA: TGTGCCAGCAGCTCAAAGACGACAGGGGCAAACACCGGGGAGCTGTTTTTT. Translation: CASSSKTTGANTGELFF.

The CDR3 nucleotides are TGTGCCAGCATACGACTAGCGGAAGAGACCCAGTACTTC. It is translated as CASIRLAEETQYF. This chain joins TRBV28 and TRBJ2-5; 9 nucleotides line up with TRBD2. Germline CDR1 MDHEN, CDR2 SYDVKM. The trim removed 7 bases at V and 3 bases at J, leaving 3 bases unmatched. The CDR3 runs 13 residues. Combining the CDR3 with reference TRBV28 and TRBJ2-5 gives the whole variable domain DVKVTQSSRYLVKRTGEKVFLECVQDMDHENMFWYRQDPGLGLRLIYFSYDVKMKEKGDIPEGYSVSREKKERFSLILESASTNQTSMYLCASIRLAEETQYFGPGTRLLVL.

This clonotype came up a few times. This chain links TRBV20-1 with TRBJ2-6; D is uncertain. Germline V gene sequence: CDR1 DFQATT, CDR2 SNEGSKA (reference sequence). Trimming removed 2 bases from V and 0 bases from J, with 11 bases in between. The length of the CDR3 is 16 residues. CDR3 DNA: TGCAGTGCTAGACCGTACGGGCGCTCTGGGGCCAACGTCCTGACTTTC. Amino acid sequence: CSARPYGRSGANVLTF.